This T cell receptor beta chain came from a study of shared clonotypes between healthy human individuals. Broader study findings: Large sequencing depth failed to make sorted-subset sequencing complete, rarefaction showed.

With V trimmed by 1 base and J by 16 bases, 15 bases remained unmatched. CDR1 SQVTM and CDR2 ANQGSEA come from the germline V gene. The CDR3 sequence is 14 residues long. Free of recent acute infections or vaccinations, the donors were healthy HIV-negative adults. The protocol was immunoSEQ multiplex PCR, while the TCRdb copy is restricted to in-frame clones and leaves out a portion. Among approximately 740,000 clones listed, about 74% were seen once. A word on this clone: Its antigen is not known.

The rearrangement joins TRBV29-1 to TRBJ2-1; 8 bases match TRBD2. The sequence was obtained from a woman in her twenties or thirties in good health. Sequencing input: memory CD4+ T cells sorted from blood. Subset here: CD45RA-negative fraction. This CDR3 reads CSVEGWREAQGYFF. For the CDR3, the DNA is TGCAGCGTTGAAGGATGGCGGGAGGCCCAAGGGTACTTCTTC.